The rows below give T cell receptor beta chains drawn from one sample of a study of blood T cell repertoires in COVID-19. Clones were read by immunoSEQ multiplex PCR, and TCRdb kept only the in-frame ones, dropping some. The table records approximately 96,000 clones, roughly 96% of them present only once. The sample taken for sequencing was peripheral blood. These receptor sequences come from a human donor with active COVID-19. The donor label of this sample is uncertain. Both conserved end residues are part of each CDR3.

v_call cdr3_aa
TRBV19 CASSPNRAGRNSNQPQHF
TRBV6-1 CASSEATVGKLFF
TRBV28 CASSFPGFTDTQYF
TRBV5-1 CASSPSANYGYTF
TRBV7-9 CASRSQGSSTEAFF
TRBV18 CASSVTSGYEQYF
TRBV10-3 CAIRTGGSYNEQFF
TRBV9 CASSGGQGSSETQYF
TRBV19 CATGQDIFSGANVLTF
TRBV11-2 CASSLEVGAHYEQYF
TRBV28 CASSEVPDFYEQYF
TRBV7-9 CASADRLYEQYF
TRBV5-1 CASIPQPGAYEQYF
TRBV5-4 CASNLQGMNTEAFF
TRBV7-9 CASSFSGSRREQYF
TRBV5-8 CASSLAQSTGDTQYF
TRBV6-1 CASSERDRVYEQYF
TRBV7-2 CASSRTSGERNEQFF
TRBV3-1/TRBV3-2 CASRNRQAGYEQYF
TRBV7-8 CASSRLEGDEQFF